This is a list of T cell receptor beta chains from one sample in a study of chemoradiotherapy in HPV16-positive cancers. TCRdb keeps only in-frame clones here, not all; method: immunoSEQ multiplex PCR. The repertoire holds tens of thousands of clones, 85% to 90% seen once, with about 2% in the top ten. The sequencing used blood, collected from a patient who underwent chemoradiotherapy. The receptors originated from a human donor with HPV-associated anogenital cancer. Both conserved end residues are part of each CDR3. The order of the fields is CDR3 length, J gene, V gene, CDR3 protein.

length: 12
J: TRBJ1-1
V: TRBV6-6
CDR3: CASRPMNTEAFF

length: 11
J: TRBJ2-7
V: TRBV28
CDR3: CASSLNYEQYF

length: 13
J: TRBJ1-1
V: TRBV7-2
CDR3: CASRGQEGTEAFF

length: 17
J: TRBJ1-5
V: TRBV27
CDR3: CASSADWVGRANQPQHF

length: 10
J: TRBJ2-7
V: TRBV21-1
CDR3: CASSNHEQYF

length: 15
J: TRBJ1-4
V: TRBV2
CDR3: CASRRRDATNEKLFF

length: 14
J: TRBJ2-2
V: TRBV5-1
CDR3: CASERGGGTGELFF

length: 15
J: TRBJ1-3
V: TRBV19
CDR3: CASSKISETGNTIYF

length: 15
J: TRBJ2-2
V: TRBV2
CDR3: CASSAVRGLGGELFF

length: 14
J: TRBJ1-1
V: TRBV5-4
CDR3: CASSLQGPNTEAFF

length: 17
J: TRBJ2-3
V: TRBV9
CDR3: CASSLTTSGGATDTQYF

length: 13
J: TRBJ1-1
V: TRBV7-9
CDR3: CASSPQANTEAFF

length: 15
J: TRBJ1-1
V: TRBV19
CDR3: CASSRGLVPNTEAFF

length: 16
J: TRBJ1-1
V: TRBV29-1
CDR3: CSVVTGGFSSNTEAFF

length: 19
J: TRBJ2-3
V: TRBV27
CDR3: CASSFLGRASGESTDTQYF

length: 15
J: TRBJ1-2
V: TRBV15
CDR3: CATSRDLDRAYGYTF

length: 15
J: TRBJ1-2
V: TRBV18
CDR3: CASSPGQTRMYGYTF

length: 14
J: TRBJ2-7
V: TRBV5-6
CDR3: CASSTNWGSYEQYF

length: 16
J: TRBJ1-6
V: TRBV14
CDR3: CASSQDWSSYNSPLHF

length: 12
J: TRBJ1-2
V: TRBV28
CDR3: CASTQEGKGYTF

length: 13
J: TRBJ1-1
V: TRBV6-1
CDR3: CASTNRGENEAFF

length: 15
J: TRBJ1-1
V: TRBV9
CDR3: CASSDGSGMNTEAFF

length: 14
J: TRBJ2-3
V: TRBV19
CDR3: CASSGPEHTDTQYF

length: 16
J: TRBJ1-2
V: TRBV4-3
CDR3: CASSQDSDGGPGGYTF

length: 17
J: TRBJ2-3
V: TRBV11-2
CDR3: CASSGGHGTGVRDTQYF

length: 14
J: TRBJ1-1
V: TRBV6-4
CDR3: CASRDSDMSTEAFF

length: 15
J: TRBJ2-5
V: TRBV11-1
CDR3: CASSPRAGGQETQYF

length: 14
J: TRBJ1-1
V: TRBV7-2
CDR3: CASSLGGAWTEAFF

length: 15
J: TRBJ2-3
V: TRBV27
CDR3: CASSLRQEASDTQYF

length: 13
J: TRBJ1-5
V: TRBV6-1
CDR3: CASRGESNQPQHF

length: 11
J: TRBJ2-1
V: TRBV19
CDR3: CAITGGGEQFF

length: 18
J: TRBJ2-7
V: TRBV7-2
CDR3: CASSLDPAQGGVASEQYF

length: 15
J: TRBJ1-2
V: TRBV11-2
CDR3: CASSSITGPKNGYTF

length: 13
J: TRBJ2-2
V: TRBV19
CDR3: CASSIERGGELFF

length: 15
J: TRBJ1-5
V: TRBV27
CDR3: CASRRWDSSNQPQHF

length: 15
J: TRBJ2-7
V: TRBV2
CDR3: CASRFDRGSRNEQYF

length: 14
J: TRBJ1-3
V: TRBV25-1
CDR3: CASSGKGVGNTIYF

length: 13
J: TRBJ2-3
V: TRBV6-4
CDR3: CASSVLAGDTQYF

length: 15
J: TRBJ2-7
V: TRBV7-2
CDR3: CASSSRQGASYEQYF

length: 14
J: TRBJ2-7
V: TRBV7-8
CDR3: CASRVRRVSYEQYF

length: 16
J: TRBJ2-1
V: TRBV5-1
CDR3: CASSGYGLAAYNEQFF

length: 15
J: TRBJ2-1
V: TRBV6-4
CDR3: CASSAEGGSYNEQFF

length: 17
J: TRBJ2-3
V: TRBV9
CDR3: CASSEPLAGGPRDTQYF

length: 14
J: TRBJ1-2
V: TRBV5-8
CDR3: CASSLRGTNYGYTF

length: 18
J: TRBJ2-3
V: TRBV2
CDR3: CASSASGLAGMNTDTQYF

length: 17
J: TRBJ1-4
V: TRBV19
CDR3: CASSTPDRGLHNEKLFF

length: 15
J: TRBJ2-2
V: TRBV5-1
CDR3: CASSLGQGYTGELFF

length: 15
J: TRBJ2-1
V: TRBV9
CDR3: CASSVGGLTHNEQFF

length: 13
J: TRBJ2-4
V: TRBV5-4
CDR3: CASSLGQTNIQYF

length: 16
J: TRBJ2-2
V: TRBV11-3
CDR3: CASSSRTGENTGELFF